This is a list of T cell receptor beta chains from one sample in a study of technical replicates of blood from a handful of donors. Sequenced by immunoSEQ multiplex PCR; TCRdb stores in-frame clones only, minus some. This table has roughly 60,000 clones, 85% to 90% appearing once. The sample consisted of PBMCs. The source is a human donor in good health. Some clones in this sample may be carry-over from other donors' samples. Both conserved end residues are part of each CDR3. The D gene is left open where the match is weak. Clone size appears in some rows only: once, few, many, or a class for an expanded clone.

V	D	size	J	CDR3	DNA
TRBV7-8	TRBD1	-	TRBJ2-5	CASSLFHRGETQYF	TGTGCCAGCAGCTTATTTCACAGGGGAGAGACCCAGTACTTC
TRBV18	-	-	TRBJ1-1	CASSRGLLRNTEAFF	TGTGCCAGCTCACGGGGACTGTTGAGAAACACTGAAGCTTTCTTT
TRBV30	-	few	TRBJ1-1	CAWKLGGRSTEAFF	TGTGCCTGGAAATTAGGTGGGAGGTCCACTGAAGCTTTCTTT
TRBV18	-	few	TRBJ1-6	CASSPQGPESPLHF	TGTGCCAGCTCACCCCAGGGCCCGGAATCACCCCTCCACTTT
TRBV6-1	-	-	TRBJ1-5	CASSDSWDTFLHF	TGTGCCAGCAGTGATTCATGGGACACCTTTTTGCATTTT
TRBV5-4	-	-	TRBJ2-5	CASSQTRLVSGETQYF	TGTGCCAGCAGCCAAACAAGACTAGTCTCTGGGGAGACCCAGTACTTC
TRBV6-1	TRBD1	-	TRBJ1-5	CAIPGTGSPQPQHF	TGTGCCATACCAGGGACAGGGTCTCCTCAGCCCCAGCATTTT
TRBV19	TRBD1	-	TRBJ1-3	CASRPTGVGNTIYF	TGTGCCAGTAGACCGACAGGGGTCGGAAACACCATATATTTT
TRBV2	-	-	TRBJ1-3	CASSEGETASSGNTIYF	TGTGCCAGCAGTGAAGGCGAGACAGCTAGCTCTGGAAACACCATATATTTT
TRBV7-9	-	few	TRBJ1-1	CASSPSNGFTEAFF	TGTGCCAGCAGCCCTAGCAATGGTTTCACTGAAGCTTTCTTT
TRBV5-1	TRBD2	-	TRBJ2-5	CASSEPSGGAETQYF	TGCGCCAGCAGTGAGCCTAGCGGGGGGGCGGAGACCCAGTACTTC
TRBV7-2	-	-	TRBJ1-3	CASSVSEYSGNTIYF	TGTGCCAGCAGCGTCAGCGAATACTCTGGAAACACCATATATTTT
TRBV7-2	-	-	TRBJ2-3	CASSLGGAQGDTQYF	TGTGCCAGCAGCTTAGGCGGGGCCCAGGGAGATACGCAGTATTTT
TRBV4-3	-	-	TRBJ2-3	CASSQLAEATDTQYF	TGCGCCAGCAGCCAATTAGCGGAGGCCACAGATACGCAGTATTTT
TRBV12-5	TRBD2	-	TRBJ2-1	CASGRRGVDEQFF	TGTGCTAGTGGTAGGCGGGGGGTAGATGAGCAGTTCTTC
TRBV5-1	-	-	TRBJ1-4	CASSLVATNEKLFF	TGCGCCAGCAGCTTGGTCGCAACTAATGAAAAACTGTTTTTT
TRBV29-1	-	-	TRBJ1-1	CSVGRGTDTEAFF	TGCAGCGTTGGACGGGGGACGGACACTGAAGCTTTCTTT
TRBV11-2	TRBD2	-	TRBJ2-3	CASSSLLAGGFGTQYF	TGTGCCAGCAGCTCCCTTCTAGCGGGGGGCTTCGGTACGCAGTATTTT
TRBV7-2	-	-	TRBJ2-2	CASSLAPGFGELFF	TGTGCCAGCAGCTTAGCACCCGGGTTCGGGGAGCTGTTTTTT
TRBV2	TRBD2	-	TRBJ2-1	CASSEADSGGYYNEQFF	TGTGCCAGCAGTGAAGCAGATAGCGGGGGGTACTACAATGAGCAGTTCTTC
TRBV12-5	TRBD1	-	TRBJ2-7	CASGLGQGASYEQYF	TGTGCTAGTGGTTTGGGACAGGGAGCGTCTTACGAGCAGTACTTC
TRBV5-4	-	-	TRBJ2-1	CASSSDGGQNEQFF	TGTGCCAGCAGCTCGGACGGGGGGCAAAATGAGCAGTTCTTC